The entry below describes one T cell receptor (beta chain). The same CDR3 also results from other DNA sequences found in this sample. CDR1 MNHEY and CDR2 SVGAGI come from the germline V gene. The ends lost 6 bases at V and 1 base at J; junction bases unmatched: 5. This CDR3 is 15 amino acids long. As originally analysed: Counts of nucleated cells, estimated from reference gene primer amplification, were obtained. Only in-frame clones appear in the TCRdb table, and some are missing; sequencing was by immunoSEQ multiplex PCR. V, J and clone size were drawn from that table, and D and trimming were deduced from the DNA. The sample consists of 110,000 to 150,000 clones, approximately 80% of them appearing once. Within 2 weeks before study entry, exposed participants met a COVID-19 case. This record comes from a study of blood T cell repertoires in COVID-19. Across the whole study: The samples span acute and convalescent COVID-19 from the United States, Italy and Spain.

The specimen was PBMCs or T cells enriched from blood (not recorded which). The gene calls are TRBV6-5 and TRBJ2-7; 11 bases match TRBD2. This TCR was sampled from a woman aged 18-30 years who had been exposed to COVID-19. Written as DNA, the CDR3 is TGTGCCAGCAGGGGGACTAGCGGTGATTCCTACGAGCAGTACTTC. Translation: CASRGTSGDSYEQYF.